Listed here are 9 T cell receptor beta chains from one sample, sequenced in a study of T cell repertoires in cytomegalovirus infection. TCRdb itself ran the reads through MiXCR, one entry per CDR3 protein. Of approximately 71,000 distinct CDR3 sequences in the sample, about 4% are singletons; the top ten hold about 20%. Material for sequencing was PBMCs. These receptors all come from a human donor in good health (CMV status not recorded). Some clones in this sample may be carry-over from other donors' samples.

This clonotype was recorded many times. V is TRBV6-1 and J is TRBJ2-7, with 10 positions matching TRBD2. CDR1 MNHNS and CDR2 SASEGT come from the germline V gene. The CDR3 runs 15 residues. Unmatched junction bases numbered 5, after V lost 6 bases and J lost 0 bases. In DNA, the CDR3 is TGTGCCAGCAGCACCGTAGCGGGAGGCTCCTACGAGCAGTACTTC. Translated: CASSTVAGGSYEQYF.

This clonotype was counted ten times or more. The genes are TRBV4-3 and TRBJ2-3, with 10 bases fitting TRBD2. Trimming cost V 3 bases and J 4 bases; bases outside gene matches: 7. Germline V gives CDR1 LGHNA, CDR2 YSLEER. CDR3 length equals 16 residues. CDR3 in DNA: TGCGCCAGCAGCCAGGAACTAGCGGGAAGGGCAGATACGCAGTATTTT. It yields the protein CASSQELAGRADTQYF.

This clonotype was observed many times. The chain couples TRBV7-2 to TRBJ1-1; D may be TRBD1 (6 bases). Looked up from germline, CDR1 is SGHTA and CDR2 is FQGNSA. Trimming shortened V by 2 bases and J by 1 base, and 14 bases separated the two germline ends. This CDR3 comprises 16 residues. The CDR3 here is CASSLRMGASNTEAFF. The CDR3 nucleotides read TGTGCCAGCAGCTTAAGGATGGGGGCCTCGAACACTGAAGCTTTCTTT. The full variable domain, in which reference TRBV7-2 and TRBJ1-1 provide the parts outside the CDR3, is GAGVSQSPSNKVTEKGKDVELRCDPISGHTALYWYRQSLGQGLEFLIYFQGNSAPDKSGLPSDRFSAERTGGSVSTLTIQRTQQEDSAVYLCASSLRMGASNTEAFFGQGTRLTVV.

This clonotype was observed many times. V gene TRBV7-8 combines with J gene TRBJ2-5; D is tentatively TRBD1 or TRBD2 (5 bases each). The germline V gene encodes CDR1 SGHVS and CDR2 FQNEAQ. Trimming took 1 base from V and 4 from J, leaving 13 bases between them. This CDR3 is 15 amino acids long. The DNA of the CDR3 is TGTGCCAGCAGCTTAGAGTGGGGGTCGGCAGAGACCCAGTACTTC. Its protein is CASSLEWGSAETQYF.

This clonotype has at least ten counts. The chain joins TRBV7-2 to TRBJ2-3; 11 bases align to TRBD2. Looked up from germline, CDR1 is SGHTA and CDR2 is FQGNSA. This CDR3 spans 16 amino acids. Trimming took 6 bases from V and 0 from J; bases not matched to a gene: 5. CDR3 loop: CASRETSGVSTDTQYF. CDR3 DNA sequence: TGTGCCAGCAGGGAGACTAGCGGGGTGAGCACAGATACGCAGTATTTT.

This clonotype was detected ten times or more. V and J are TRBV5-1 and TRBJ2-3; the D gene is possibly TRBD2 (7 bases). Germline CDR1 reads SGHRS; CDR2 reads YFSETQ. The CDR3 is 14 residues long. Trimming left V 4 bases short and J 5 bases short, with 14 bases between. The CDR3 sequence is CASSRGGAEDTQYF. The CDR3 nucleotides are TGCGCCAGCAGCAGGGGGGGGGCCGAAGATACGCAGTATTTT.

In its sample, this clonotype was seen many times. The V and J genes are TRBV7-3 and TRBJ1-1; perhaps TRBD1 as D (5 bases). The CDR3 is made up of 13 amino acids. Trimming pared 5 bases from V and 5 bases from J, leaving 12 bases between. Germline-derived CDR1 and CDR2 are SGHTA and FQGTGA. As DNA, the CDR3 is TGTGCCAGCAGCCGCGCCCCAGGGACTGAAGCTTTCTTT. The encoded protein is CASSRAPGTEAFF.

This clonotype was seen ten or more times. The CDR3 DNA reads as TGTGCCAGCAGCTGGGGGACAGGGGGAGGTCAGCCCCAGCATTTT. Translating gives CASSWGTGGGQPQHF. The rearrangement links TRBV7-2 to TRBJ1-5; 11 positions agree with TRBD1. The V segment lost 4 bases and the J segment 6 bases; nucleotides outside the gene matches: 5. CDR3 length: 15 residues. Per the germline V gene, CDR1 is SGHTA and CDR2 is FQGNSA.

This clonotype was found many times. The chain has TRBV7-2 and TRBJ2-3; TRBD2 matches 9 bases. This CDR3 is 16 amino acids long. Germline lookup yields CDR1 SGHTA and CDR2 FQGNSA. J gave up 0 bases and V 7 bases, and 8 bases lay outside the gene matches. In DNA form, the CDR3 reads TGTGCCAGCACCCCCCGGCTAGCGGGGAGCACAGATACGCAGTATTTT. It codes for CASTPRLAGSTDTQYF.